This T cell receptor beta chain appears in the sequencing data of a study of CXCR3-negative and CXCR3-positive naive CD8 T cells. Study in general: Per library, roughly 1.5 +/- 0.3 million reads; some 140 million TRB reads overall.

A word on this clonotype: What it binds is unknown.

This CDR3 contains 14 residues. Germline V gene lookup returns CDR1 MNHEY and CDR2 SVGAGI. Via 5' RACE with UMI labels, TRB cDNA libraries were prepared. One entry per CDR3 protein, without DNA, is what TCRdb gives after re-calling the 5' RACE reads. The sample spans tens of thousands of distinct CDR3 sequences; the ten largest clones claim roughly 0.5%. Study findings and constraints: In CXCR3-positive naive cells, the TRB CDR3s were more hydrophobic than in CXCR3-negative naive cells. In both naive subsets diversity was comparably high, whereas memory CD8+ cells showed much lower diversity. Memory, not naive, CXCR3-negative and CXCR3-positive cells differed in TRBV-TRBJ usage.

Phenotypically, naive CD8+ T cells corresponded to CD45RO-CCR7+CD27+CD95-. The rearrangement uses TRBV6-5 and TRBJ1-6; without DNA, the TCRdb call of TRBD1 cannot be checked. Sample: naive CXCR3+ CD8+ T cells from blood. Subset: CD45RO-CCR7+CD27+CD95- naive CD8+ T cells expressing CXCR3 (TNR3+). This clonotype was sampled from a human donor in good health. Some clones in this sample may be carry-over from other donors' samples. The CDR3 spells CASSYQGFNSPLHF.